A single sample gave rise to the 27 T cell receptor beta chains below, sequenced in a study of tissue T cells after allogeneic stem cell transplantation. The assay was immunoSEQ multiplex PCR, and TCRdb's table has in-frame clones only and misses some. The sample contains about 40,000 clones, 80% to 95% of which appear only once. This sample comprised blood, obtained before transplantation. Receptors were obtained from a woman aged 40-75 years who later had graft-versus-host disease after an allogeneic stem cell transplant.

The chain couples TRBV27 to TRBJ1-5, with 8 bases aligning to TRBD1. Germline V gene lookup returns CDR1 MNHEY and CDR2 SMNVEV (reference sequence). The CDR3 contains 16 residues. With V trimmed by 1 base and J by 6 bases, 8 bases remained unmatched. The CDR3 protein is CASSLFGTGGSQPQHF. The DNA of the CDR3 is TGTGCCAGCAGTTTATTCGGGACAGGAGGGAGTCAGCCCCAGCATTTT.

This chain uses TRBV10-3 with TRBJ1-1; D gene ambiguous. The ends were cut back, 6 bases at V and 6 bases at J, with 8 bases in the middle. The CDR3 loop spans 11 amino acids. Germline V lookup: CDR1 ENHRY, CDR2 SYGVKD. The CDR3 bases are TGTGCCATCAGGGGTCCGGCTGAAGCTTTCTTT. It yields the protein CAIRGPAEAFF.

The chain joins TRBV15 to TRBJ2-5; D call uncertain. The CDR3 has 13 amino acids. Trimming left V 1 base short and J 7 bases short, with 10 bases between. Germline lookup yields CDR1 LNHNV and CDR2 YYDKDF (reference sequence). This CDR3 is CATSRVAGLTQYF. The CDR3 bases are TGTGCCACCAGCAGAGTAGCCGGGCTGACCCAGTACTTC.

The rearrangement uses TRBV29-1 and TRBJ1-5; D is perhaps TRBD1 (5 bases). The CDR3 extends over 15 amino acids. Looked up from germline, CDR1 is SQVTM and CDR2 is ANQGSEA. V lost 7 bases and J 0 bases, leaving 16 bases between the germline ends. CDR3 sequence reads: CSARQGLDSNQPQHF. For the CDR3, the DNA is TGCAGCGCTCGTCAGGGATTGGATAGCAATCAGCCCCAGCATTTT. Full variable domain (rest looked up from reference TRBV29-1 and TRBJ1-5): SAVISQKPSRDICQRGTSLTIQCQVDSQVTMMFWYRQQPGQSLTLIATANQGSEATYESGFVIDKFPISRPNLTFSTLTVSNMSPEDSSIYLCSARQGLDSNQPQHFGDGTRLSIL.

V and J are TRBV6-5 and TRBJ2-5; D is perhaps TRBD2 (5 bases). Between the trimmed V and J ends, which lost 2 bases and 4 bases, there was a span of 11 bases. This CDR3 is 14 amino acids long. The germline gives CDR1 MNHEY, CDR2 SVGAGI. CDR3 amino acids: CASSYDGESETQYF. The DNA of the CDR3 is TGTGCCAGCAGTTACGACGGGGAGTCAGAGACCCAGTACTTC.

The rearrangement joins TRBV11-2 to TRBJ1-1, with D perhaps matching TRBD1 (6 bases). Germline assignment: CDR1 SGHAT and CDR2 FQNNGV. The CDR3 is made up of 15 amino acids. With 5 bases removed from V and 1 base from J, the gap between germline ends came to 14 bases. CDR3 DNA: TGTGCCAGCAGCCAAACCGGGACACCGAACACTGAAGCTTTCTTT. Its protein product is CASSQTGTPNTEAFF.

This chain joins TRBV5-8 and TRBJ1-1; 7 nucleotides agree with TRBD1. Germline CDR1 SGHTS, CDR2 YDEGEE. Trimming cost V 4 bases and J 1 base; bases outside gene matches: 10. This CDR3 contains 16 residues. The DNA of the CDR3 is TGTGCCAGCAGCAGAACAGGGGTCAGGGGGAACACTGAAGCTTTCTTT. This encodes CASSRTGVRGNTEAFF.

On this clone itself: One end of the junction fails to match germline, which may point to a read error. The chain couples TRBV18 to TRBJ2-2; TRBD1 might be the D (6 bases). Germline values: CDR1 KGHSH, CDR2 LQKENI. The CDR3 has 15 amino acids. The CDR3 DNA follows: TGTGCCAGCTCAGCGGACAGAATCTACACCGGGGAGCTGCTTTTT. Residues: CASSADRIYTGELLF.

V gene TRBV2 combines with J gene TRBJ2-6, with D possibly matching TRBD1 (5 bases). This CDR3 comprises 15 residues. Germline V CDR1 and CDR2: SNHLY, FYNNEI. The V gene lost 3 bases and the J gene lost 5 bases, with 11 bases spanning the gap. Written as DNA, the CDR3 is TGTGCCAGCAGTGATCAGGGTAGCTGGGCCAACGTCCTGACTTTC. Its protein product is CASSDQGSWANVLTF.

The V and J genes are TRBV11-3 and TRBJ2-1; 14 bases are a match to TRBD2. The germline V gene encodes CDR1 SGHNT and CDR2 YENEEA. V was pared by 2 bases and J by 8 bases, with 2 bases of the junction left unmatched. CDR3 size: 15 residues. The CDR3 is CASSLRLAGGDEQFF. For the CDR3, the DNA is TGTGCCAGCAGCTTACGACTAGCGGGAGGGGATGAGCAGTTCTTC.

J is TRBJ2-7 and V is TRBV5-4, with 11 positions matching TRBD1. Trimming removed 4 bases from V and 1 base from J; junction bases left unmatched: 13. The germline V gene encodes CDR1 SGHNT and CDR2 YYREEE (reference sequence). CDR3 length: 18 residues. The DNA for the CDR3 is TGTGCCAGCAGCCGCCTGGCGACCGGGACAGGGGGTTCCTACGAGCAGTACTTC. Its protein product is CASSRLATGTGGSYEQYF.

The chain has TRBV11-2 and TRBJ1-3; D not certain. This CDR3 comprises 13 residues. With 8 bases removed from V and 0 bases from J, the gap between germline ends came to 8 bases. Germline V CDR1 and CDR2: SGHAT, FQNNGV. This CDR3 is CASGKFSGNTIYF. In DNA, the CDR3 is TGTGCCAGCGGCAAGTTCTCTGGAAACACCATATATTTT.

This clone appeared once. The chain is built from TRBV4-1 and TRBJ2-1; 7 bases map to TRBD1. CDR3 size: 16 residues. The germline CDR1 and CDR2 sequences are MGHRA and YSYEKL. Trimming removed 2 bases from V and 5 bases from J; junction bases left unmatched: 9. The CDR3 DNA reads as TGCGCCAGCAGCCAACGAGGGGGCGGCGCAAACAATGAGCAGTTCTTC. Amino acid sequence: CASSQRGGGANNEQFF.

The chain has TRBV6-5 and TRBJ1-1, with D perhaps TRBD1 (5 bases). The CDR3 loop spans 13 amino acids. Germline V gives CDR1 MNHEY, CDR2 SVGAGI. Deletions cut 0 bases from V and 10 bases from J, with 12 bases between. The CDR3 protein is CASSYSPGGGAFF. CDR3 nucleotide sequence: TGTGCCAGCAGTTACTCTCCAGGCGGGGGAGCTTTCTTT.

A few counts support this clone. This sequence joins TRBV5-8 and TRBJ1-1; D unresolved. This CDR3 has 13 residues. Germline CDR1 is SGHTS and CDR2 is YDEGEE. V was cut by 0 bases and J by 0 bases, with 3 bases left in between. CDR3 residues: CASSLDMNTEAFF. The CDR3 bases are TGTGCCAGCAGCTTGGATATGAACACTGAAGCTTTCTTT. Based on the CDR3 plus reference TRBV5-8 and TRBJ1-1, the full variable domain is EAGVTQSPTHLIKTRGQQATLRCSPISGHTSVYWYQQALGLGLQFLLWYDEGEERNRGNFPPRFSGRQFPNYSSELNVNALELEDSALYLCASSLDMNTEAFFGQGTRLTVV.

The CDR3 reads CASRLDRAEYGYTF. CDR3 bases: TGTGCCAGTAGGCTGGACAGGGCTGAGTATGGCTACACCTTC. The rearrangement links TRBV19 to TRBJ1-2, with 8 bases matching TRBD1. The V gene's germline CDR1 is LNHDA and CDR2 SQIVND (reference sequence). With V trimmed by 6 bases and J by 5 bases, 8 bases remained unmatched. CDR3 size: 14 residues. The whole variable domain, remainder taken from reference TRBV19 and TRBJ1-2, is DGGITQSPKYLFRKEGQNVTLSCEQNLNHDAMYWYRQDPGQGLRLIYYSQIVNDFQKGDIAEGYSVSREKKESFPLTVTSAQKNPTAFYLCASRLDRAEYGYTFGSGTRLTVV.

The chain carries TRBV5-1 and TRBJ2-3, with D perhaps TRBD2 (5 bases). Per the germline V gene, CDR1 is SGHRS and CDR2 is YFSETQ. The CDR3 covers 16 residues. V lost 3 bases to trimming and J lost 0 bases, with 14 bases between them. CDR3 bases: TGCGCCAGCAGCTCGGAAGGACGGACTAGCACAGATACGCAGTATTTT. Residues: CASSSEGRTSTDTQYF.

The CDR3 loop is CASSQGPEGTQYF. The CDR3, as DNA: TGTGCCAGCTCGCAGGGGCCAGAAGGGACGCAGTATTTT. The chain recombines TRBV18 with TRBJ2-3; D perhaps matches TRBD1 (6 bases). CDR1 is KGHSH, CDR2 LQKENI, per germline. The V and J ends lost 6 bases and 9 bases respectively, with 16 bases between them. The CDR3 has 13 residues. The variable domain in full, with the rest retrieved from reference TRBV18 and TRBJ2-3, is NAGVMQNPRHLVRRRGQEARLRCSPMKGHSHVYWYRQLPEEGLKFMVYLQKENIIDESGMPKERFSAEFPKEGPSILRIQQVVRGDSAAYFCASSQGPEGTQYFGPGTRLTVL.

The V call is TRBV19, the J call TRBJ2-1; TRBD2 matches at 7 bases. Germline assignment: CDR1 LNHDA and CDR2 SQIVND (reference sequence). This CDR3 comprises 16 residues. Unmatched junction bases numbered 7, after V lost 2 bases and J lost 3 bases. CDR3 coding DNA: TGTGCCAGTAGTATAAGTTGGGAGGGGTTCTACAATGAGCAGTTCTTC. Translation gives CASSISWEGFYNEQFF.

This chain connects TRBV19 to TRBJ2-1; possibly TRBD2 for D (6 bases). The germline gives CDR1 LNHDA, CDR2 SQIVND (reference sequence). The CDR3 runs to 13 residues. Trimming stripped 10 bases from V and 4 bases from J, with 14 bases between. The CDR3 DNA reads TGTGCCACTGGGGACGGGGGTTACAATGAGCAGTTCTTC. It encodes CATGDGGYNEQFF.

The chain carries TRBV19 and TRBJ1-5, with 8 nucleotides matching TRBD1. CDR3 length equals 16 residues. Trimming removed 3 bases from V and 6 bases from J; junction bases left unmatched: 10. Germline V lookup: CDR1 LNHDA, CDR2 SQIVND (reference sequence). DNA for the CDR3: TGTGCCAGTAGTATCGGGTCCAGGGGGCAGATTCAGCCCCAGCATTTT. Protein: CASSIGSRGQIQPQHF.

The chain is built from TRBV20-1 and TRBJ2-7; 7 bases fit TRBD1. Germline CDR1 and CDR2: DFQATT and SNEGSKA (reference sequence). J lost 3 bases, V lost 3 bases, and 8 bases had no gene match. This CDR3 comprises 14 residues. The CDR3 sequence: CSASFRQGSYEQYF. The CDR3 DNA reads as TGCAGTGCTAGTTTCCGACAGGGTAGCTACGAGCAGTACTTC.

This sequence joins TRBV5-1 and TRBJ2-7; TRBD2 matches at 11 bases. CDR3 length equals 14 residues. Germline assignment: CDR1 SGHRS and CDR2 YFSETQ. J gave up 4 bases and V 4 bases, and 4 bases lay outside the gene matches. The CDR3 sequence is CASSIAGGPYEQYF. Here the CDR3 DNA reads TGCGCCAGCAGCATAGCGGGAGGGCCGTACGAGCAGTACTTC.

The chain uses TRBV2 and TRBJ2-5, with TRBD1 identical over 10 bases. Germline CDR1 is SNHLY and CDR2 is FYNNEI. This CDR3 contains 15 residues. The V segment lost 3 bases and the J segment 4 bases; nucleotides outside the gene matches: 5. CDR3 loop: CASSDRGTGVETQYF. The DNA for the CDR3 is TGTGCCAGCAGTGACCGTGGGACAGGGGTAGAGACCCAGTACTTC.

This rearrangement joins TRBV28 to TRBJ2-7; TRBD2 aligns across 9 bases. The CDR3 contains 14 residues. Trimming at V came to 8 bases and at J to 1 base, leaving 6 bases not matched to a gene. The V gene's germline CDR1 is MDHEN and CDR2 SYDVKM. The CDR3 sequence: CASSKREASYEQYF. DNA of the CDR3: TGTGCCAGCTCAAAGCGGGAGGCTTCCTACGAGCAGTACTTC. The full variable domain, with the rest looked up from reference TRBV28 and TRBJ2-7, is DVKVTQSSRYLVKRTGEKVFLECVQDMDHENMFWYRQDPGLGLRLIYFSYDVKMKEKGDIPEGYSVSREKKERFSLILESASTNQTSMYLCASSKREASYEQYFGPGTRLTVT.

The chain is built from TRBV19 and TRBJ2-3; weak D call: TRBD1 (6 bases). Trimming pared 3 bases from V and 0 bases from J, leaving 10 bases between. Germline V CDR1 and CDR2: LNHDA, SQIVND (reference sequence). CDR3 length equals 15 residues. CDR3 in amino acids: CASSMTGLSTDTQYF. The CDR3, as DNA: TGTGCCAGTAGTATGACAGGCCTTAGCACAGATACGCAGTATTTT.

The rearrangement joins TRBV7-2 to TRBJ2-4; D call uncertain. Looked up from germline, CDR1 is SGHTA and CDR2 is FQGNSA. Between the trimmed V and J ends, which lost 0 bases and 1 base, there was a span of 4 bases. The CDR3 runs to 14 residues. The CDR3 loop reads CASSLATAKNIQYF. The CDR3, as DNA: TGTGCCAGCAGCTTAGCCACTGCCAAAAACATTCAGTACTTC.